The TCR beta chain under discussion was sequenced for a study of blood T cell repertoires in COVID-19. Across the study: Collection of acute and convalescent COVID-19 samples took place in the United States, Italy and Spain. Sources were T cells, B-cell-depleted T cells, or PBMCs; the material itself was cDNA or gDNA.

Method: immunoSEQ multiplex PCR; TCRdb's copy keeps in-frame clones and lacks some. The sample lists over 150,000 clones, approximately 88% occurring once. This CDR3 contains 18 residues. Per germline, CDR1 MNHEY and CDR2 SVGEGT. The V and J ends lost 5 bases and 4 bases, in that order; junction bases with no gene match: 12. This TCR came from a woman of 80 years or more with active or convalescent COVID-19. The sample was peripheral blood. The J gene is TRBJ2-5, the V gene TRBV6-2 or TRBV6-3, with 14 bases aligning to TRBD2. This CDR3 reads CASSASGTSGGMRETQYF. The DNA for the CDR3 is TGTGCCAGCAGTGCCTCCGGGACTAGCGGGGGAATGCGAGAGACCCAGTACTTC.